This T cell receptor (beta chain) was sequenced for a study of T cells in Graves' hyperthyroidism and ophthalmopathy. About the study: It was at initial diagnosis, before any treatment, that peripheral blood was collected. Regarding the study as a whole: Expanded thyroid clonotypes (above 0.001) were mostly also found in blood.

Researchers amplified the TCR beta CDR3 regions from RNA transcripts. The HTBI primer set served for first-round RT-PCR of the TCR CDR3. TCRdb reprocessed the multiplex PCR reads via MiXCR and lists one record per CDR3 protein. The data contain about 410,000 distinct CDR3 sequences, 13% to 15% of them singletons. It was uncontrolled infection, other autoimmune disease, pregnancy or lactation that excluded patients. On the basis of clinical symptoms, serum thyroxine and TRAb, thyroid ultrasound and orbital computed tomography, diagnoses were made. This clonotype was detected many times. The antigen is undetermined. This CDR3 region has 15 residues. Between the trimmed V and J ends, which lost 5 bases and 0 bases, there was a span of 8 bases. The V gene's germline CDR1 is SEHNR and CDR2 FQNEAQ (reference sequence).

V gene TRBV7-9 combines with J gene TRBJ2-6; D gene uncertain. This sequence was found in a woman in her twenties or thirties with Graves' ophthalmopathy. Sequencing used blood. For the CDR3, the DNA is TGTGCCAGCAGCGCCACAAACTCTGGGGCCAACGTCCTGACTTTC. This gives the protein CASSATNSGANVLTF.